This TCR beta chain was sequenced for a study of shared clonotypes between healthy human individuals. On the study more broadly: A couple of women and a few men aged 18 to 49 made up the donors.

For each subset, genomic DNA was distributed in equal portions over several immunoSEQ plates. Profiling relied on immunoSEQ multiplex PCR, and the TCRdb table lists in-frame clones only, not all of them. Counted here are about half a million clones, roughly 80% occurring once; the ten biggest clones make up about 12%. CDR3 size: 14 residues. Looked up from germline, CDR1 is SEHNR and CDR2 is FQNEAQ (reference sequence). The V gene lost 3 bases and the J gene lost 0 bases, with 8 bases spanning the gap. The specimen sequenced was PBMCs. The clonotype was recovered from a woman aged 40 to 50 in good health. Some clones in this sample may be carry-over from other donors' samples. This sequence joins TRBV7-9 and TRBJ2-5; no firm D call. The CDR3 loop is CASSFEEYQETQYF. The CDR3, as DNA: TGTGCCAGCAGCTTTGAGGAGTACCAAGAGACCCAGTACTTC.